The 8 T cell receptor beta chains below come from one sample, sequenced in a study of T-cell memory formation after mild COVID-19. TCRdb analysed the 5' RACE reads with MiXCR anew, one entry per CDR3 protein. The sample holds 450,000 to 650,000 distinct CDR3 sequences; roughly 17% are singletons and the top ten take approximately 12%. The material sequenced was PBMCs or a T cell subset sorted from them (not recorded which). The receptors stem from an adult woman who had mild COVID-19 (a few samples of this study predate the infection). Cell type and time point are not known.

The chain uses TRBV4-1 and TRBJ2-2, with D possibly TRBD2 on 6 matching bases. Germline V lookup: CDR1 MGHRA, CDR2 YSYEKL. This CDR3 is 17 amino acids long. V gave up 3 bases and J gave up 4 bases, with 18 bases separating them. CDR3 region: CASSHPSAGRSTGELFF. For the CDR3, the DNA is TGCGCCAGCAGCCATCCAAGCGCGGGACGTAGCACCGGGGAGCTGTTTTTT.

This clonotype has a handful of counts. The chain recombines TRBV7-9 with TRBJ2-7, with D hard to call. The CDR3 runs 13 residues. Germline CDR1 and CDR2: SEHNR and FQNEAQ (reference sequence). V was clipped by 4 bases and J by 3 bases, with 10 bases between them. The CDR3 sequence: CASSSTLIYEQYF. CDR3 coding DNA: TGTGCCAGCAGCTCAACGCTAATCTACGAGCAGTACTTC. The entire variable domain, with the rest obtained from reference TRBV7-9 and TRBJ2-7, is as follows: DTGVSQNPRHKITKRGQNVTFRCDPISEHNRLYWYRQTLGQGPEFLTYFQNEAQLEKSRLLSDRFSAERPKGSFSTLEIQRTEQGDSAMYLCASSSTLIYEQYFGPGTRLTVT.

V usage is TRBV27 and J usage is TRBJ1-1, with 11 bases aligning to TRBD1. CDR3 length: 15 amino acids. Germline V gene data show CDR1 as MNHEY and CDR2 as SMNVEV (reference sequence). V was pared by 5 bases and J by 5 bases, with 7 bases of the junction left unmatched. DNA of the CDR3: TGTGCCAGCAGTGCCACCGGGACAGGGGGGACTGAAGCTTTCTTT. Its translation: CASSATGTGGTEAFF.

This clonotype was observed a few times. V usage is TRBV20-1 and J usage is TRBJ1-5; 7 positions agree with TRBD1. V was clipped by 5 bases and J by 1 base; unmatched bases: 5. Germline V CDR1 and CDR2: DFQATT, SNEGSKA (reference sequence). The CDR3 has 14 amino acids. The CDR3 spells CSASSGGSNQPQHF. The CDR3 DNA reads as TGCAGTGCTTCGTCAGGGGGGAGCAATCAGCCCCAGCATTTT.

V and J are TRBV12-3 or TRBV12-4 and TRBJ2-5; no firm D call. CDR3 length: 12 residues. Trimming took 2 bases from V and 5 from J, leaving 6 bases between them. The DNA for the CDR3 is TGTGCCAGCAGTTTAATCCAGGAGACCCAGTACTTC. Amino acid sequence: CASSLIQETQYF.

The CDR3 DNA reads as TGTGCCAGCTCACCAGAGGGTTATACGCAGTATTTT. It translates to CASSPEGYTQYF. The V and J genes are TRBV18 and TRBJ2-3; possibly TRBD2 for D (5 bases). CDR3 length equals 12 residues. Trimming stripped 2 bases from V and 7 bases from J, with 7 bases between. The germline CDR1 and CDR2 sequences are KGHSH and LQKENI.

The chain links TRBV9 to TRBJ2-1; 9 bases are shared with TRBD2. The CDR3 sequence is 17 residues long. The germline CDR1 and CDR2 sequences are SGDLS and YYNGEE. J gave up 2 bases and V 4 bases, and 10 bases lay outside the gene matches. The CDR3 region has the DNA TGTGCCAGCAGCCCAACTAGCGGGTTAGGGACCTACAATGAGCAGTTCTTC. This codes for CASSPTSGLGTYNEQFF.

The rearrangement links TRBV6-5 to TRBJ1-1; D unclear. V lost 4 bases and J 4 bases, leaving 16 bases between the germline ends. The germline V gene has CDR1 MNHEY and CDR2 SVGAGI. The CDR3 has 15 residues. The CDR3 reads CASSFGGGLVTEAFF. The CDR3 DNA reads as TGTGCCAGCAGTTTCGGCGGAGGGTTGGTCACTGAAGCTTTCTTT.